The 18 T cell receptor beta chains in this list originate from one sample, sequenced in a study of blood T cell repertoires in COVID-19. Sequencing was performed with immunoSEQ multiplex PCR; in TCRdb, only in-frame clones are kept and a portion is missing. The table records 200,000 to 250,000 clones, roughly 83% of them present only once. The sample consisted of peripheral blood. The receptors come from an elderly man with acute or convalescent COVID-19.

The chain combines TRBV7-6 with TRBJ2-2; a possible D gene is TRBD1 (6 bases). Trimming shortened V by 2 bases and J by 0 bases, and 7 bases separated the two germline ends. Germline CDR1 SGHVS, CDR2 FNYEAQ. This CDR3 comprises 15 residues. The CDR3 loop reads CASSLWGPNTGELFF. CDR3 in DNA: TGTGCCAGCAGCTTATGGGGGCCGAACACCGGGGAGCTGTTTTTT.

This clone was counted between two and nine times. The chain joins TRBV6-5 to TRBJ1-5; 8 nucleotides line up with TRBD1. The CDR3 contains 14 residues. J lost 9 bases, V lost 2 bases, and 6 bases had no gene match. Germline V gene lookup returns CDR1 MNHEY and CDR2 SVGAGI. The chain's CDR3 is CASSYETGGRPQHF. CDR3 DNA sequence: TGTGCCAGCAGTTACGAAACAGGGGGGAGGCCCCAGCATTTT.

The chain joins TRBV28 to TRBJ2-7; 7 bases agree with TRBD1. Germline V lookup: CDR1 MDHEN, CDR2 SYDVKM. V was clipped by 7 bases and J by 6 bases; unmatched bases: 6. This CDR3 is built from 12 residues. The CDR3 DNA reads TGTGCCAGCACCGTAAGGGGGCTCGAGCAGTACTTC. Translating it yields CASTVRGLEQYF. Complete variable domain (other parts from reference TRBV28 and TRBJ2-7): DVKVTQSSRYLVKRTGEKVFLECVQDMDHENMFWYRQDPGLGLRLIYFSYDVKMKEKGDIPEGYSVSREKKERFSLILESASTNQTSMYLCASTVRGLEQYFGPGTRLTVT.

This chain's CDR3 is CASGEGGNREKLFF. The DNA for the CDR3 is TGTGCCAGCGGGGAGGGGGGCAATAGGGAAAAACTGTTTTTT. The V and J genes are TRBV6-5 and TRBJ1-4, with D perhaps TRBD1 (6 bases). The V end lost 8 bases, the J end lost 8 bases, and 18 bases lay between the germline ends. The CDR3 is 14 residues long. Germline V CDR1 and CDR2: MNHEY, SVGAGI.

This clone has a handful of counts. The J gene is TRBJ1-2, the V gene TRBV19; TRBD1 agrees at 9 bases. This CDR3 contains 15 residues. CDR1 LNHDA and CDR2 SQIVND come from the germline V gene (reference sequence). J gave up 3 bases and V 5 bases, and 7 bases lay outside the gene matches. CDR3: CASSPEGTGYYGYTF. The CDR3 bases are TGTGCCAGTAGTCCAGAGGGGACAGGGTACTATGGCTACACCTTC.

The gene calls are TRBV29-1 and TRBJ2-3; TRBD2 aligns across 9 bases. The V segment lost 6 bases and the J segment 6 bases; nucleotides outside the gene matches: 7. The germline V gene encodes CDR1 SQVTM and CDR2 ANQGSEA. This CDR3 region has 13 residues. The CDR3 loop reads CSVAGGGSDTQYF. The CDR3 nucleotides are TGCAGCGTAGCGGGAGGCGGGAGTGATACGCAGTATTTT.

CDR3 DNA sequence: TGTGCCAGCAGCTTGGTACCAGGGGGCAGCGAGCAGTACTTC. As protein: CASSLVPGGSEQYF. J is TRBJ2-7 and V is TRBV5-4; 8 nucleotides line up with TRBD1. Germline V lookup: CDR1 SGHNT, CDR2 YYREEE (reference sequence). The CDR3 totals 14 residues. Germline trimming cut 0 bases from V and 6 bases from J; bases unmatched to any gene: 5.

The rearrangement links TRBV7-4 to TRBJ2-3; TRBD2 aligns across 13 bases. The CDR3 is 16 residues long. Germline CDR1 SGHVT, CDR2 SQSDAQ. The trim removed 5 bases at V and 5 bases at J, leaving 7 bases unmatched. CDR3 bases: TGTGCCAGCAGCCCGATACTAGCGGGGGGGCGAGATACGCAGTATTTT. It translates to CASSPILAGGRDTQYF.

This clone was seen just once. The chain links TRBV28 to TRBJ1-5, with 8 bases that match TRBD1. CDR3 size: 14 residues. CDR1 is MDHEN and CDR2 is SYDVKM in the germline V gene. After removal of 3 bases from V and 7 bases from J, the junction contained 5 bases not matched to a gene. DNA for the CDR3: TGTGCCAGCAGTTTTATGGACAGGGAACAGCCCCAGCATTTT. Encoded protein: CASSFMDREQPQHF.

The chain links TRBV28 to TRBJ1-5; 8 bases are shared with TRBD1. V was clipped by 1 base and J by 6 bases; unmatched bases: 8. The CDR3 consists of 16 residues. Looked up from germline, CDR1 is MDHEN and CDR2 is SYDVKM. Written as DNA, the CDR3 is TGTGCCAGCAGTTTATCAGGCAGGGGGCGGAGTCAGCCCCAGCATTTT. Protein: CASSLSGRGRSQPQHF.

The gene calls are TRBV19 and TRBJ2-2; 8 bases align to TRBD1. The CDR3 is 16 amino acids. V gave up 3 bases and J gave up 0 bases; unmatched junction bases: 3. Per germline, CDR1 LNHDA and CDR2 SQIVND (reference sequence). The CDR3 DNA follows: TGTGCCAGTAGTATGTCAGGGGGCTCGAACACCGGGGAGCTGTTTTTT. This translates into CASSMSGGSNTGELFF.

This clone was recorded many times. Sequence at one end of the junction differs from germline and may be a read error. The V gene is TRBV7-9, the J gene TRBJ1-2; D may be TRBD1 (5 bases). CDR1 and CDR2 from the germline V gene are SEHNR and FQNEAQ (reference sequence). This CDR3 region has 15 residues. CDR3: CRTNRILFSNYGYTF. The CDR3 DNA reads TGCCGCACCAACAGGATCCTTTTTTCTAACTATGGCTACACCTTC.

This chain connects TRBV19 to TRBJ1-2; 7 nucleotides line up with TRBD1. V shed 5 bases, J shed 0 bases, and the junction held 12 bases outside the gene matches. Germline loops: CDR1 LNHDA, CDR2 SQIVND (reference sequence). The CDR3 runs to 17 residues. The CDR3 spells CASSRSGQQTSNYGYTF. The CDR3, as DNA: TGTGCCAGTAGTCGGTCGGGACAGCAAACCTCTAACTATGGCTACACCTTC.

There are a few counts of this clone. The chain carries TRBV21-1 and TRBJ2-2; the table's D call, TRBD2, has no DNA check behind it. TRBV21-1 is labeled a pseudogene. The CDR3 is 16 residues long. This CDR3 is CASSKGGLAKTGELFF. In DNA, the CDR3 is TGTGCCAGCAGCAAAGGGGGACTAGCGAAGACCGGGGAGCTGTTTTTT.

The CDR3 DNA reads TGTGCCAGCAGCCGACAGTTTCATAATTCACCCCTCCACTTT. It is translated as CASSRQFHNSPLHF. The chain is built from TRBV11-1 and TRBJ1-6; D is possibly TRBD1 (5 bases). Germline V gene lookup returns CDR1 SGHAT and CDR2 FQDESV (reference sequence). The CDR3 extends over 14 amino acids. V gave up 5 bases and J gave up 5 bases, with 10 bases separating them.

This chain uses TRBV6-4 with TRBJ1-5, with TRBD1 matching over 12 bases. The CDR3 spans 18 residues. CDR1 and CDR2 from the germline V gene are MRHNA and SNTAGT. Trimming removed 2 bases from V and 7 bases from J; junction bases left unmatched: 12. CDR3 DNA: TGTGCCAGCAGTGACCCTCATACCGGGACAGGGGGCCGGCAGCCCCAGCATTTT. Translation gives CASSDPHTGTGGRQPQHF.

The chain uses TRBV24-1 and TRBJ2-6; 9 bases match TRBD1. There are 17 residues in the CDR3. CDR1 is KGHDR and CDR2 is SFDVKD in the germline V gene. The junction had 9 bases not matched to a gene; V was cut back by 10 bases and J by 0 bases. CDR3 region: CATSAGQGFSGANVLTF. CDR3 sequence (DNA): TGTGCCACGTCTGCGGGACAGGGCTTCTCTGGGGCCAACGTCCTGACTTTC.

In its sample, this clone was seen a few times. The V call is TRBV19, the J call TRBJ1-5, with 9 bases lining up with TRBD1. The V gene's germline CDR1 is LNHDA and CDR2 SQIVND (reference sequence). V shed 4 bases, J shed 7 bases, and the junction held 8 bases outside the gene matches. This CDR3 region has 15 residues. CDR3 sequence: CASSRTGVQGQPQHF. For the CDR3, the DNA is TGTGCCAGTAGTAGGACAGGGGTTCAGGGGCAGCCCCAGCATTTT.